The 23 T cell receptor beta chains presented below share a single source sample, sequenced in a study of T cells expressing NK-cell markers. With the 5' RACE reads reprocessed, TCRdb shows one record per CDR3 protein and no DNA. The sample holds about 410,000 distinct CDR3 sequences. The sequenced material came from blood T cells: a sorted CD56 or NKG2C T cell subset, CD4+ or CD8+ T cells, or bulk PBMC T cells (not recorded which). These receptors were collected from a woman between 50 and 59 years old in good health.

The CDR3 protein is CASTRAGTSGSYNEQFF. J is TRBJ2-1 and V is TRBV6-1; the D call of TRBD2 rests on TCRdb alone, since no DNA is present to check it. Germline lookup yields CDR1 MNHNS and CDR2 SASEGT. The CDR3 has 17 amino acids.

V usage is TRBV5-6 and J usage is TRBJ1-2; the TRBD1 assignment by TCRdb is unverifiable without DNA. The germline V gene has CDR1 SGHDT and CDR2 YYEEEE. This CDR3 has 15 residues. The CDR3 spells CASSQTQGANYGYTF.

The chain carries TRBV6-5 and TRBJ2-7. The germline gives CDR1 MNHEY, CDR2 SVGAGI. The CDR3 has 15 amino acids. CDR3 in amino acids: CASSIEGGGSYEQYF.

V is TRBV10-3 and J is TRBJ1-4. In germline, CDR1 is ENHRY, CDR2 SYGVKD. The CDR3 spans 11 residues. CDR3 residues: CAISVNEKLFF.

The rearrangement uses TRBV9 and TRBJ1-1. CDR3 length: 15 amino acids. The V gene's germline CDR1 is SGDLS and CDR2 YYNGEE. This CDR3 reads CASSVAPGVNTEAFF.

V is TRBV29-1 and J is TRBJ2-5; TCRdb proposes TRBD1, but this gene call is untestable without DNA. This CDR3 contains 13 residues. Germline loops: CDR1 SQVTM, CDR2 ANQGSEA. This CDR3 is CSVSWTGQETQYF.

CDR3 amino acids: CASSLEPGQGGAEAFF. This chain uses TRBV5-6 with TRBJ1-1; the D gene TCRdb calls, TRBD1, cannot be checked with no DNA. The CDR3 covers 16 residues. The germline CDR1 and CDR2 sequences are SGHDT and YYEEEE.

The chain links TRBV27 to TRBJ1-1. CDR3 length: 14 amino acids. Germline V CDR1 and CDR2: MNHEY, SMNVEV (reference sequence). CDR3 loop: CASSLPGMHTEAFF.

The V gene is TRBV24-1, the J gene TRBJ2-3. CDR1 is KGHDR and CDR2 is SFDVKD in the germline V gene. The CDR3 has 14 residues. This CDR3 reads CATSDLRAKDTQYF.

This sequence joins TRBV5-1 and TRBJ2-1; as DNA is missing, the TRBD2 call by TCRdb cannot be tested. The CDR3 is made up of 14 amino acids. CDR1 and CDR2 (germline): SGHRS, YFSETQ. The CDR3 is CASSLDPSPNEQFF.

The CDR3 sequence is CASRRGTSGSLEQYF. The chain has TRBV12-3 or TRBV12-4 and TRBJ2-7; TCRdb outputs TRBD2, but without DNA this stays unchecked. This CDR3 has 15 residues.

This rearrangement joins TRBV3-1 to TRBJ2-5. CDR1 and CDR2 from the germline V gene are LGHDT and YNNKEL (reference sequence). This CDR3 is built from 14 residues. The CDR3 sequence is CASSQVGRKETQYF.

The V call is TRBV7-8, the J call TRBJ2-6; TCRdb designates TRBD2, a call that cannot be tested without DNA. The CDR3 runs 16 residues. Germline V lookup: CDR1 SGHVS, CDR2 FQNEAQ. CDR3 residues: CASSRPSGSGANVLTF.

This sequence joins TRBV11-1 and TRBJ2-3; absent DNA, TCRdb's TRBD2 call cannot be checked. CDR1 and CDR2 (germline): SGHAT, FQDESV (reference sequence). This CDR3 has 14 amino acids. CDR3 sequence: CASSPWRVGDTQYF.

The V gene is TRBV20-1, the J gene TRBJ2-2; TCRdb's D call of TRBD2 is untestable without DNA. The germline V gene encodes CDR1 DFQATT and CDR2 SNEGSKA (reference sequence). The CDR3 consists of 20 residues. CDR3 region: CSARGRGGTSLFANTGELFF.

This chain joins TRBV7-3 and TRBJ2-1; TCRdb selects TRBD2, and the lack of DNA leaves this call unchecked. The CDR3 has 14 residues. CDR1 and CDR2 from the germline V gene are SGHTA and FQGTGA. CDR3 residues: CASSKTSGSDEQFF.

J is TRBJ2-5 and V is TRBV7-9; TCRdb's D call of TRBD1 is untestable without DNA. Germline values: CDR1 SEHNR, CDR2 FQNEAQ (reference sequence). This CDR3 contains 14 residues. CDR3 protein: CASSLVGSGETQYF.

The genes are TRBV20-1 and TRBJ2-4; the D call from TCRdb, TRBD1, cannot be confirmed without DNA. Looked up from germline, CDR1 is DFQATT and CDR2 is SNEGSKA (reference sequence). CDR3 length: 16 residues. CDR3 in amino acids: CSARATGGSAKNIQYF.

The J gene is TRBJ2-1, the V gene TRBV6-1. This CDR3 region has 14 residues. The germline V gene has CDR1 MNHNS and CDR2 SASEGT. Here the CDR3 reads CASSVRLTDNEQFF.

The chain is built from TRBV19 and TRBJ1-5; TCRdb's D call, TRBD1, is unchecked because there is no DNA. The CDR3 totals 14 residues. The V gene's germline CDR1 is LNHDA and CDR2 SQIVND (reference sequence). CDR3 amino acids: CASSIQGQDQPQHF. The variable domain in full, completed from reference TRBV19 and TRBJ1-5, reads DGGITQSPKYLFRKEGQNVTLSCEQNLNHDAMYWYRQDPGQGLRLIYYSQIVNDFQKGDIAEGYSVSREKKESFPLTVTSAQKNPTAFYLCASSIQGQDQPQHFGDGTRLSIL.

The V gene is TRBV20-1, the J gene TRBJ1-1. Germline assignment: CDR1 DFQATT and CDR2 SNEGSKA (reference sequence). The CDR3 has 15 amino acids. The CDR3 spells CSAQGAGTPGRWAFF.

CDR3 protein: CASSLEGRSGTQYF. The rearrangement uses TRBV11-2 and TRBJ2-5. CDR1 is SGHAT and CDR2 is FQNNGV in the germline V gene. CDR3 size: 14 residues.

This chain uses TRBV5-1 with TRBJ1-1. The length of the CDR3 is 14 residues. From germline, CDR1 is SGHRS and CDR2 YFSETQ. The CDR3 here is CASSLAGGIWSAFF.